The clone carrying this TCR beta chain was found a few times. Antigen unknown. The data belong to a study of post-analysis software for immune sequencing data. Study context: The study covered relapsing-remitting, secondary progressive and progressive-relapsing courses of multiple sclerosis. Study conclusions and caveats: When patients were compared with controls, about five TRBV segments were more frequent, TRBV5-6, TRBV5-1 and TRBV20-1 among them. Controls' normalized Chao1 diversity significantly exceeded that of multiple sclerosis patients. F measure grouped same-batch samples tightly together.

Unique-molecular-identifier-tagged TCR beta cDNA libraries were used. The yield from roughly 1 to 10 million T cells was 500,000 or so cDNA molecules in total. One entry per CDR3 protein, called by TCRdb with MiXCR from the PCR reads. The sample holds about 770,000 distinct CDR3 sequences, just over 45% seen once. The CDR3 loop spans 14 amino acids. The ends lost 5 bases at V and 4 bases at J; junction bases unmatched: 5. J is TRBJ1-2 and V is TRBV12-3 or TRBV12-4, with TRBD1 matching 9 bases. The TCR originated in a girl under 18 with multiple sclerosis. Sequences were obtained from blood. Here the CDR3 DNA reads TGTGCCAGCAGTCAACAGGGGGCTGTCTATGGCTACACCTTC. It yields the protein CASSQQGAVYGYTF.